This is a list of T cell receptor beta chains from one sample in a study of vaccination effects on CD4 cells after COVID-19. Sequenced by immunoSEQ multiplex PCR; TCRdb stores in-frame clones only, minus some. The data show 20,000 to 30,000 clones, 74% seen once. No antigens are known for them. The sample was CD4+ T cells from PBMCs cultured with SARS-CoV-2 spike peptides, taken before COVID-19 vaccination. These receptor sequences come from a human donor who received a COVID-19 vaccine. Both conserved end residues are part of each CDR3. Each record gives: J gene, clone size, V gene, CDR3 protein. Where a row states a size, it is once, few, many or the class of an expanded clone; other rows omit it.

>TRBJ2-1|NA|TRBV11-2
CASSLYGGNEQFF
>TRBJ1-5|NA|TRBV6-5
CASSNRDSYQPQHF
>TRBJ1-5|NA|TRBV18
CASSPDRNQPQHF
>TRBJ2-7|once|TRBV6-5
CASSYQGGEQYF
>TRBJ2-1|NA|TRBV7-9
CASRLVGQGPNEQFF
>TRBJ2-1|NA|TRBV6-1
CASSARTSGRAYNEQFF
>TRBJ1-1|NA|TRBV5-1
CASNTPPDSNTEAFF
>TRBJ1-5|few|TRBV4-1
CASSQEGRTPQHF
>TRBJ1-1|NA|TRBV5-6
CASSLSGTGPTEAFF
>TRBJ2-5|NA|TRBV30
CAWSAGDKETQYF
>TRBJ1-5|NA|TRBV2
CASRFYSNQPQHF
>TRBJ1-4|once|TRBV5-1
CASRYGVGEKLFF
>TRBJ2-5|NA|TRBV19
CASSVGQGRETQYF
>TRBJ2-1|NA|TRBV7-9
CASSLAMSRFDEQFF
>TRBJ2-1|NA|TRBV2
CASSVMGLANTMSYNEQFF
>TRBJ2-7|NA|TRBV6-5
CASRLTGDYEQYF
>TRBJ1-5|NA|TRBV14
CASSSLPSRRTKSNQPQHF
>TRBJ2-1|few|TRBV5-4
CASSLGGSGSYNEQFF
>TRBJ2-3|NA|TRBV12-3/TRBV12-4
CASSLGDADTQYF
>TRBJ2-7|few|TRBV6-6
CASSYSVPISYEQYF
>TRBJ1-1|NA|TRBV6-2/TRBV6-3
CASSPGTLHRVGTEAFF
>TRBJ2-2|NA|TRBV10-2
CASSRVTGGTGELFF
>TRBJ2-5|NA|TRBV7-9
CASSFRGPVQETQYF
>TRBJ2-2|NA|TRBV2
CASSESLGTTGELFF
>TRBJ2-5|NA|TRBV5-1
CASSFNSNSGAYQETQYF
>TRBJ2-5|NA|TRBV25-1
CASSEHRGTQETQYF
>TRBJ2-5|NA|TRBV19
CASSTVLGETQYF
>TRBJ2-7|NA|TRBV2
CASREAGGLHEQYF
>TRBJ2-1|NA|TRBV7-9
CASSPGGGYVNEQFF
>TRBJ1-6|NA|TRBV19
CASSIFRGQGDSPLHF
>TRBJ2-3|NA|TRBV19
CASSGDRTTLKTRDTQYF
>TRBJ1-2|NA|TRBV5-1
CASSNGQLDYGYTF
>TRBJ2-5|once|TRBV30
CAWSVSETQYF
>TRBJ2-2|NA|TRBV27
CASTASGSGGELFF
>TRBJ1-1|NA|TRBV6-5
CASSSPATANTEAFF
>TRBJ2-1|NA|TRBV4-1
CASKVRAGVGNEQFF
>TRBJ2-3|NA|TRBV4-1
CASSQGSGSADTQYF
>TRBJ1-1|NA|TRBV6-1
CASSDPRGGTEAFF
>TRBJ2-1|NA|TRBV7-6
CASSPLQNEQFF
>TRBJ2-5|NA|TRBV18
CASSPPARAETQYF
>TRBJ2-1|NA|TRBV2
CASSEGLANEQFF
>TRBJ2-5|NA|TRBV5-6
CASSRIETQYF
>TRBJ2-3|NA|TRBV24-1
CATSDRGTGARYRSTDTQYF
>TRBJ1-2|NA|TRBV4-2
CASSQDRFGSNEYGYTF
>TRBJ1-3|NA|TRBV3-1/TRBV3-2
CASSQAYSGNTIYF
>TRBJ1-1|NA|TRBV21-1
CASTSGNTEAFF
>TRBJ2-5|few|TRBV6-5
CASTRTGFQETQYF
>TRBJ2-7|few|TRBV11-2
CASSQLLSRHKPSYEQYF
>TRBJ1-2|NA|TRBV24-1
CATSRKDRAHGYTF
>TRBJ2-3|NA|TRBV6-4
CASRPTSGGRDTQYF